The 18 T cell receptor beta chains below were found in one sample sequenced in a study of cytomegalovirus exposure and HLA in healthy donors. Profiled with immunoSEQ multiplex PCR; TCRdb holds only in-frame clones, not every one. The repertoire consists of roughly 60,000 clones, with 90% to 95% occurring once and the leading ten covering under 6.5%. Material for sequencing was PBMCs. The source is a young woman in good health and CMV-seropositive.

The V call is TRBV13, the J call TRBJ2-7; TRBD2 is a possible D gene (6 bases). V lost 0 bases to trimming and J lost 2 bases, with 17 bases between them. The CDR3 is 17 residues long. Per the germline V gene, CDR1 is PRHDT and CDR2 is FYEKMQ (reference sequence). The CDR3 coding sequence is TGTGCCAGCAGCTTAGGACGTTCGCCGGGAGCGACCTACGAGCAGTACTTC. Amino acids: CASSLGRSPGATYEQYF.

This chain links TRBV5-1 with TRBJ2-5, with D perhaps TRBD2 (7 bases). V was clipped by 8 bases and J by 5 bases, with 19 bases between them. Germline CDR1 SGHRS, CDR2 YFSETQ. The CDR3 is 14 residues long. Here the CDR3 reads CASQVGGGRETQYF. CDR3 nucleotide sequence: TGCGCCAGTCAAGTAGGGGGAGGGCGCGAGACCCAGTACTTC.

This chain links TRBV27 with TRBJ1-1; maybe TRBD1 (6 bases). The length of the CDR3 is 15 residues. Per germline, CDR1 MNHEY and CDR2 SMNVEV (reference sequence). Trimming took 0 bases from V and 1 from J, leaving 9 bases between them. In DNA form, the CDR3 reads TGTGCCAGCAGTTTATCAGCAGGGGCGAACACTGAAGCTTTCTTT. Its protein is CASSLSAGANTEAFF.

This clone was found once. This rearrangement joins TRBV5-1 to TRBJ2-1; 11 bases align to TRBD2. Germline V gene sequence: CDR1 SGHRS, CDR2 YFSETQ. The CDR3 totals 16 residues. The V gene end was trimmed by 3 bases and the J gene end by 4 bases; junction bases not matched to a gene: 6. This CDR3 is CASSSTTSGVYNEQFF. The DNA of the CDR3 is TGCGCCAGCAGCTCTACGACTAGCGGGGTATACAATGAGCAGTTCTTC.

CDR3 in DNA: TGTGCCAGCAGCTTGGGGCGGGATACGCAGTATTTT. This gives the protein CASSLGRDTQYF. The J gene is TRBJ2-3, the V gene TRBV5-4, with unresolved D. The V gene's germline CDR1 is SGHNT and CDR2 YYREEE (reference sequence). This CDR3 is 12 amino acids long. V was shortened by 0 bases and J by 6 bases, with 5 bases between the two germline ends. Drawing the rest from reference TRBV5-4 and TRBJ2-3, the complete variable domain is ETGVTQSPTHLIKTRGQQVTLRCSSQSGHNTVSWYQQALGQGPQFIFQYYREEENGRGNFPPRFSGLQFPNYSSELNVNALELDDSALYLCASSLGRDTQYFGPGTRLTVL.

The chain carries TRBV7-2 and TRBJ2-1; the D is unclear. V gave up 1 base and J gave up 3 bases, with 7 bases separating them. CDR1 SGHTA and CDR2 FQGNSA come from the germline V gene. The CDR3 sequence is 14 residues long. The CDR3 is CASSLGPGYNEQFF. The CDR3 nucleotides are TGTGCCAGCAGCTTAGGACCGGGCTACAATGAGCAGTTCTTC.

The rearrangement uses TRBV30 and TRBJ1-3; D is unclear. V lost 0 bases, J lost 0 bases, and 9 bases lay in between. Germline V gene lookup returns CDR1 GTSNPN and CDR2 SVGIG (reference sequence). CDR3 length equals 15 residues. CDR3 bases: TGTGCCTGGAGTGTCCGTGTGAGCTCTGGAAACACCATATATTTT. Its protein is CAWSVRVSSGNTIYF.

The V gene is TRBV7-2, the J gene TRBJ2-5; 7 bases map to TRBD2. Germline trimming cut 6 bases from V and 3 bases from J; bases unmatched to any gene: 4. Germline CDR1 reads SGHTA; CDR2 reads FQGNSA. CDR3 size: 13 residues. The CDR3 coding sequence is TGTGCCAGCAGGGGACGGGGGGAAGAGACCCAGTACTTC. Its protein is CASRGRGEETQYF.

The chain employs TRBV19 and TRBJ2-5; D call uncertain. CDR3 length: 11 residues. CDR1 is LNHDA and CDR2 is SQIVND in the germline V gene (reference sequence). V was pared by 5 bases and J by 1 base, with 2 bases between. The CDR3 DNA is TGTGCCAGTAGTCTCCAAGAGACCCAGTACTTC. Its translation is CASSLQETQYF.

The chain couples TRBV15 to TRBJ2-1; D unresolved. The CDR3 has 15 amino acids. The germline CDR1 and CDR2 sequences are LNHNV and YYDKDF (reference sequence). V lost 3 bases to trimming and J lost 1 base, with 10 bases between them. The CDR3 loop is CATSSLRGSYNEQFF. CDR3 nucleotide sequence: TGTGCCACCAGCAGTCTTCGCGGTTCCTACAATGAGCAGTTCTTC.

The chain links TRBV4-3 to TRBJ1-1; tentatively, D is TRBD1 (6 bases). This CDR3 is built from 15 residues. Between the trimmed V and J ends, which lost 1 base and 2 bases, there was a span of 11 bases. The germline V gene has CDR1 LGHNA and CDR2 YSLEER. CDR3 region: CASSQGGGPNTEAFF. DNA of the CDR3: TGCGCCAGCAGCCAAGGGGGGGGGCCTAACACTGAAGCTTTCTTT.

The chain combines TRBV6-4 with TRBJ2-1, with TRBD2 matching over 12 bases. The germline V gene has CDR1 MRHNA and CDR2 SNTAGT. This CDR3 has 16 residues. The V and J ends lost 2 bases and 9 bases, in that order; junction bases with no gene match: 8. This CDR3 reads CASSDQTSGRESEQFF. The CDR3 nucleotides read TGTGCCAGCAGTGACCAGACTAGCGGGAGAGAAAGTGAGCAGTTCTTC.

The rearrangement links TRBV19 to TRBJ1-2, with D possibly being TRBD1 (6 bases). The CDR3 is 13 residues long. Germline CDR1 and CDR2: LNHDA and SQIVND (reference sequence). The V gene lost 7 bases and the J gene lost 3 bases, with 12 bases spanning the gap. The CDR3 DNA follows: TGTGCCAGTACCCGGACAGCTTACTATGGCTACACCTTC. This translates into CASTRTAYYGYTF.

Only one count was recorded for this clone. A junction boundary mismatches the germline segment, possibly from a read error. Written as DNA, the CDR3 is TGCAGTGCTAGCCAGGGACTAGCCCACTTC. It translates to CSASQGLAHF. The rearrangement links TRBV20-1 to TRBJ2-5, with 9 bases aligning to TRBD2. Germline lookup yields CDR1 DFQATT and CDR2 SNEGSKA (reference sequence). The CDR3 spans 10 residues.

The chain joins TRBV7-6 to TRBJ1-2; D is perhaps TRBD1 (5 bases). CDR3 size: 15 residues. The V end was cut by 3 bases, the J end by 1 base, with 12 bases between. Germline V lookup: CDR1 SGHVS, CDR2 FNYEAQ. CDR3 protein: CASSLGGEINYGYTF. The CDR3 DNA follows: TGTGCCAGCAGCTTGGGAGGGGAGATTAACTATGGCTACACCTTC.

The V and J genes are TRBV7-3 and TRBJ2-2, with 13 positions matching TRBD2. This CDR3 has 18 amino acids. The germline gives CDR1 SGHTA, CDR2 FQGTGA. The trim removed 3 bases at V and 5 bases at J, leaving 9 bases unmatched. The CDR3 is CASSLNPGLAGSTGELFF. The CDR3 DNA sequence: TGTGCCAGCAGCTTGAACCCGGGACTAGCGGGGAGTACCGGGGAGCTGTTTTTT. The full variable domain, rest sourced from reference TRBV7-3 and TRBJ2-2, is GAGVSQTPSNKVTEKGKYVELRCDPISGHTALYWYRQSLGQGPEFLIYFQGTGAADDSGLPNDRFFAVRPEGSVSTLKIQRTERGDSAVYLCASSLNPGLAGSTGELFFGEGSRLTVL.

V and J are TRBV18 and TRBJ1-6, with TRBD1 as a possible D gene (5 bases). V lost 2 bases and J 11 bases, leaving 19 bases between the germline ends. Looked up from germline, CDR1 is KGHSH and CDR2 is LQKENI. CDR3 length: 16 residues. DNA of the CDR3: TGTGCCAGCTCACCAGTTGGGGGGAGGGTACAGACACCCCTCCACTTT. Protein: CASSPVGGRVQTPLHF.

This clone was seen only once. The chain combines TRBV7-6 with TRBJ2-1, with unresolved D. This CDR3 is built from 12 residues. Trimming pared 5 bases from V and 4 bases from J, leaving 6 bases between. Germline CDR1 SGHVS, CDR2 FNYEAQ. The CDR3 loop reads CASSPRYNEQFF. The CDR3 DNA sequence: TGTGCCAGCAGCCCTAGGTACAATGAGCAGTTCTTC.